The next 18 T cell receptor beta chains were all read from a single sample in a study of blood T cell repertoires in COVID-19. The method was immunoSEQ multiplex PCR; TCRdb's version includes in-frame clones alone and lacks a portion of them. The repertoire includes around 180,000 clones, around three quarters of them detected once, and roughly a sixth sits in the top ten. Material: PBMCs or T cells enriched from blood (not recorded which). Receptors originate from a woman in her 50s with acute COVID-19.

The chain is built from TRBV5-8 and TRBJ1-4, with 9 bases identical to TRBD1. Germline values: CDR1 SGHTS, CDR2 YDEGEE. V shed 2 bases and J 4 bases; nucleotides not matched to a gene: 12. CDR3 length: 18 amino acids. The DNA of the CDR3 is TGTGCCAGCAGCTTTCACCTTACCACAGGGGGCCTTAATGAAAAACTGTTTTTT. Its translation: CASSFHLTTGGLNEKLFF.

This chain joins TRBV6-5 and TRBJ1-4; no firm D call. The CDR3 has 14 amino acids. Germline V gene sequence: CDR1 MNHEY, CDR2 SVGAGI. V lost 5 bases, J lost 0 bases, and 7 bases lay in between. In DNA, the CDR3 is TGTGCCAGCAGTAAGGGAGCAACTAATGAAAAACTGTTTTTT. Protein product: CASSKGATNEKLFF.

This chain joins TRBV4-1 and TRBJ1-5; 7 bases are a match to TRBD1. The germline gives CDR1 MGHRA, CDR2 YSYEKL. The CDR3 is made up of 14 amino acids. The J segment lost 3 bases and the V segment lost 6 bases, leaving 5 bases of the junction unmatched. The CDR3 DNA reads TGCGCCAGCAGGAAACAGGGGACCAATCAGCCCCAGCATTTT. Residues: CASRKQGTNQPQHF.

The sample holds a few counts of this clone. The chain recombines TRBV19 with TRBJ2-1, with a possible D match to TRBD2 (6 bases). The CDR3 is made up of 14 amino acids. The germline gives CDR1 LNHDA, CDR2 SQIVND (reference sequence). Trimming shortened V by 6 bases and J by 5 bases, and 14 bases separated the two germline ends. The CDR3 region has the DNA TGTGCCAGTAGAGCTAGCGCTAGAAACAATGAGCAGTTCTTC. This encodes CASRASARNNEQFF.

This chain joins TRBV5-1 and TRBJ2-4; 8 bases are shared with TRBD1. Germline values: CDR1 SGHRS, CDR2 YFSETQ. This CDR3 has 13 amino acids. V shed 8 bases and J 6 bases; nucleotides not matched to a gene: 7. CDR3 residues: CASQRDRGNIQYF. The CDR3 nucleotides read TGCGCCAGTCAAAGAGACAGGGGAAACATTCAGTACTTC. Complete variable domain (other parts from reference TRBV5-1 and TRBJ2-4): KAGVTQTPRYLIKTRGQQVTLSCSPISGHRSVSWYQQTPGQGLQFLFEYFSETQRNKGNFPGRFSGRQFSNSRSEMNVSTLELGDSALYLCASQRDRGNIQYFGAGTRLSVL.

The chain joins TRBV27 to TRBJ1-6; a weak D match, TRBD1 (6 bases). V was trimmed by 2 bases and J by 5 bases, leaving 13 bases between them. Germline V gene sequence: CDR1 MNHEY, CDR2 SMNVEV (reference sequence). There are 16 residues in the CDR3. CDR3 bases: TGTGCCAGCAGTTTAAAGGGGGTAGGAAATAATTCACCCCTCCACTTT. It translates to CASSLKGVGNNSPLHF.

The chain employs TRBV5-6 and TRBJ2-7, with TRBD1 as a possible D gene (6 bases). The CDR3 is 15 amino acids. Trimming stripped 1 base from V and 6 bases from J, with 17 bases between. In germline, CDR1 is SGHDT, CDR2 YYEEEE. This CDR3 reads CASSLFGQPDFEQYV. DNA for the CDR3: TGTGCCAGCAGCTTGTTCGGACAGCCCGACTTCGAGCAGTACGTC.

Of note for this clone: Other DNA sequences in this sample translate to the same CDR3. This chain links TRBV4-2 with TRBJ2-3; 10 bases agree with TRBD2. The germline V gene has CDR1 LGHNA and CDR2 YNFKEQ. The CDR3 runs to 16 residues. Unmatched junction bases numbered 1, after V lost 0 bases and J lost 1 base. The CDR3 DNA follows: TGTGCCAGCAGCCAAGATCTAGCGGGGGGCACAGATACGCAGTATTTT. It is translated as CASSQDLAGGTDTQYF.

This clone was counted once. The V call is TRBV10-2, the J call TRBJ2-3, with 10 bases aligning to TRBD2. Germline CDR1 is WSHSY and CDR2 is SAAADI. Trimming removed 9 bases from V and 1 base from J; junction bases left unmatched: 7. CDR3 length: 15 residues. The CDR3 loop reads CASQGLAGGTDTQYF. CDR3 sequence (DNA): TGCGCCAGTCAAGGGCTAGCGGGGGGCACAGATACGCAGTATTTT.

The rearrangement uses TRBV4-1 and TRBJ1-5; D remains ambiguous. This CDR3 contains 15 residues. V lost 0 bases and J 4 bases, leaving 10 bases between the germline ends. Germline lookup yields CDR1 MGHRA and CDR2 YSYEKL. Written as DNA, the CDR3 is TGCGCCAGCAGCCAAGAGGTTTCACGGAATCAGCCCCAGCATTTT. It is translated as CASSQEVSRNQPQHF.

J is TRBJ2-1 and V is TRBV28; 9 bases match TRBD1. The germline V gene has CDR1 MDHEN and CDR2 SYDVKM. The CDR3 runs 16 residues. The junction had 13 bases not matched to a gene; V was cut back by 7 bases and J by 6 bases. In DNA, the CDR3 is TGTGCCAGCACCACCAAACCGGGACAGGGTTCCAATGAGCAGTTCTTC. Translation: CASTTKPGQGSNEQFF.

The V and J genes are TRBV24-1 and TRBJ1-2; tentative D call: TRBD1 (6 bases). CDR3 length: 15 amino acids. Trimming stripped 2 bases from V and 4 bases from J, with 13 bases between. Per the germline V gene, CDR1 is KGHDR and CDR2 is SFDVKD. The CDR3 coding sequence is TGTGCCACCAGTGATTCGCCACAGGGTACCTATGGCTACACCTTC. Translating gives CATSDSPQGTYGYTF.

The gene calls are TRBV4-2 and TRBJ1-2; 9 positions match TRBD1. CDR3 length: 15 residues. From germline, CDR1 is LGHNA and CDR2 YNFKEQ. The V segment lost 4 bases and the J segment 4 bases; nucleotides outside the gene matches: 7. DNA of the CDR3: TGTGCCAGCAGCCCAACAGGGGGCGGCATCTATGGCTACACCTTC. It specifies CASSPTGGGIYGYTF.

Here the CDR3 DNA reads TGTGCCACCACGGGGAGGGAGACCCAGTACTTC. Protein product: CATTGRETQYF. The V call is TRBV24-1, the J call TRBJ2-5; possible D gene TRBD2, 6 bases. With 8 bases removed from V and 5 bases from J, the gap between germline ends came to 8 bases. CDR3 length: 11 residues. CDR1 is KGHDR and CDR2 is SFDVKD in the germline V gene.

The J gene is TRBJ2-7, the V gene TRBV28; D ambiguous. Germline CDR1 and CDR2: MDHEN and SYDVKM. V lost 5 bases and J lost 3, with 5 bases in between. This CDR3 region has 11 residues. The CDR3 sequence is CASSNNYEQYV. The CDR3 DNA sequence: TGTGCCAGCAGTAATAACTACGAGCAGTACGTC.

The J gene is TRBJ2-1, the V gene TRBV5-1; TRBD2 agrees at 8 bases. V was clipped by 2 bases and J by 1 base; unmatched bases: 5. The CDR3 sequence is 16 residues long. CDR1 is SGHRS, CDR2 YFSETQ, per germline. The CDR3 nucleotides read TGCGCCAGCAGCTTAGCGGGGGACGGATCCTACAATGAGCAGTTCTTC. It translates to CASSLAGDGSYNEQFF.

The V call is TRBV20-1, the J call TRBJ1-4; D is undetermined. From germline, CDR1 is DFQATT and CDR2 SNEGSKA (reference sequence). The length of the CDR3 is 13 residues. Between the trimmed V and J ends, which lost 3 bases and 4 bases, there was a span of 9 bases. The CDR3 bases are TGCAGTGCTAGTTCCGGGTATAATGAAAAACTGTTTTTT. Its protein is CSASSGYNEKLFF.

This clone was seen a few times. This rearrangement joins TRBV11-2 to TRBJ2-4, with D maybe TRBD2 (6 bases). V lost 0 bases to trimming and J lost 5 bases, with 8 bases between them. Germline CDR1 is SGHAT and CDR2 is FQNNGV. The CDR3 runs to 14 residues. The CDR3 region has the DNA TGTGCCAGCAGCTTAGATCGCGGGGAAAACATTCAGTACTTC. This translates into CASSLDRGENIQYF.